This T cell receptor beta chain was captured in a study of blood T cell repertoires in COVID-19 (TCRdb year 2020). Regarding the complete study: Samples covering the acute and convalescent phases of COVID-19 were provided by collaborators in the United States, Italy and Spain. The prospective study material was composed of cDNA or gDNA derived from T cells, B-cell-depleted T cells, or PBMCs. Deeply sampled blood TCRbeta repertoires from subjects exposed to, actively infected with, or recovered from COVID-19 were included in the dataset. The repertoires were released in a freely available public database intended as a resource for research on the immune response to SARS-CoV-2. Samples came from the ongoing ImmuneRACE study (first 160 participants) plus 1,254 subjects from 6 global collaborators. The sample metadata nearly always contained a de-identified subject ID, COVID-19 status, age in years and sex. Where available, HLA class I and class II types were taken from metadata supplied by the sample provider and were not determined by assay-based typing.

This clone was picked up one time. Its specific antigen is unknown. Nothing much larger sits one base from this clone, and base qualities are not available. Broader findings and caveats from the paper: How much clinical and demographic metadata was included differed by source and by participant, and the metadata was provided uncurated.

V gives up 2 bases and J gives up 4 bases, and the segment between their germline ends measures 7 bases. The CDR3 measures 13 amino acids from cysteine to phenylalanine. The only DNA kept is the CDR3, 39 bases in frame from the first base. CDR1 and CDR2 are drawn from the germline V gene: SGHTA, FQGNSA. TCRbeta CDR3 regions were amplified from genomic DNA using the immunoSEQ Assay, a bias-controlled multiplex PCR. Regarding the original processing steps: The number of nucleated cells in each sample was estimated from the amplification of reference gene primers within the assay. To quantify the absolute abundance of each unique TCRbeta CDR3 rearrangement, sequence reads were collapsed and filtered. For each sample, productive Simpson clonality was calculated as the square root of Simpson's diversity index over productive rearrangements. TCRdb provides this immuneACCESS table in a form limited to in-frame rearrangements. Some clones are lacking; in checked studies, under half of them reflect an unresolved V gene, and why the rest are absent is not known. The V and J calls and clone size were taken over from that table, and D and trimming were inferred from the DNA. Within this sample are fewer than 200,000 clones, with approximately 80% of them counted one time only. The top ten hold approximately 1.5% of the sample.

Each collaborating institution followed its own protocols to collect whole blood in K2EDTA tubes. Collaborator samples were shipped for TCRbeta analysis as frozen whole blood, isolated PBMCs, or DNA extracted from either sample type. The sequenced sample was peripheral blood. This sequence was found in a human donor in a cohort sampled during active COVID-19. The rearranged segments are TRBV7-2 and TRBJ2-3, with no reliable assignment of the D segment. The CDR3 corresponds to CASSLLGPDTQYF. The DNA reads TGTGCCAGCAGCTTACTAGGTCCAGATACGCAGTATTTT. With the portions outside the CDR3 filled from the reference TRBV7-2 and TRBJ2-3 genes, the complete variable region becomes GAGVSQSPSNKVTEKGKDVELRCDPISGHTALYWYRQSLGQGLEFLIYFQGNSAPDKSGLPSDRFSAERTGGSVSTLTIQRTQQEDSAVYLCASSLLGPDTQYFGPGTRLTVL.